Below, 8 T cell receptor beta chains from the same sample are listed, as sequenced in a study of cytomegalovirus exposure and HLA in healthy donors (dated by TCRdb to about 2017). The library was produced with the immunoSEQ multiplex PCR assay. For the multiplex PCR, a mixture combining 60 forward primers for TCR Vbeta segments and 13 reverse primers for TCR Jbeta segments was used. What TCRdb holds here is the immuneACCESS table cut down to in-frame rearrangements. Part of the clones is not present; checked against another copy, under half of the missing clones reflect an unresolved V gene, and the others are unexplained. The sample table lists around 280,000 clones, approximately 90% of them with a count of one. The ten largest make up approximately 2% of the sample. Sequenced sample: PBMCs. The receptors stem from a woman aged 18 to 35 in good health and CMV-seronegative.

CDR3 DNA: TGTGCCAGCAGCTTGGGTCCGAGCTCCTACAATGAGCAGTTCTTC. Its translation is CASSLGPSSYNEQFF. This rearrangement joins TRBV5-4 to TRBJ2-1; D gene unclear. From germline, CDR1 is SGHNT and CDR2 YYREEE (reference sequence). The CDR3 has 15 amino acids. Trimming stripped 0 bases from V and 0 bases from J, with 7 bases between.

V gene TRBV7-6 combines with J gene TRBJ1-2; a weak D match, TRBD1 (6 bases). Per the germline V gene, CDR1 is SGHVS and CDR2 is FNYEAQ. Between the trimmed V and J ends, which lost 5 bases and 5 bases, there was a span of 15 bases. This CDR3 region has 14 residues. The CDR3 coding sequence is TGTGCCAGCAGCCCCGAAGGGGGGGCATATGGCTACACCTTC. Translation gives CASSPEGGAYGYTF. Together with reference TRBV7-6 and TRBJ1-2, the CDR3 gives the full variable domain: GAGVSQSPRYKVTKRGQDVALRCDPISGHVSLYWYRQALGQGPEFLTYFNYEAQQDKSGLPNDRFSAERPEGSISTLTIQRTEQRDSAMYRCASSPEGGAYGYTFGSGTRLTVV.

The rearrangement links TRBV30 to TRBJ1-1; a weak D match, TRBD1 (5 bases). This CDR3 spans 13 amino acids. V was clipped by 0 bases and J by 5 bases, with 10 bases between them. Germline V CDR1 and CDR2: GTSNPN, SVGIG (reference sequence). CDR3 DNA sequence: TGTGCCTGGAGTGTCAGGGATCTTACTGAAGCTTTCTTT. It encodes CAWSVRDLTEAFF.

The V and J genes are TRBV7-2 and TRBJ1-6; D unresolved. Germline CDR1 reads SGHTA; CDR2 reads FQGNSA. The CDR3 sequence is 14 residues long. V dropped 2 bases and J dropped 8 bases, with 10 bases sitting between them. The DNA of the CDR3 is TGTGCCAGCAGCTTAACAACCACCTATTCACCCCTCCACTTT. It codes for CASSLTTTYSPLHF. The variable domain in full, completed from reference TRBV7-2 and TRBJ1-6, reads GAGVSQSPSNKVTEKGKDVELRCDPISGHTALYWYRQSLGQGLEFLIYFQGNSAPDKSGLPSDRFSAERTGGSVSTLTIQRTQQEDSAVYLCASSLTTTYSPLHFGNGTRLTVT.

The V and J genes are TRBV9 and TRBJ1-1; D ambiguous. Trimming stripped 0 bases from V and 3 bases from J, with 9 bases between. This CDR3 has 14 residues. Germline loops: CDR1 SGDLS, CDR2 YYNGEE. The CDR3, as DNA: TGTGCCAGCAGCGTAGGCCAGGCCCACACTGAAGCTTTCTTT. Residues: CASSVGQAHTEAFF.

The chain recombines TRBV19 with TRBJ1-3; 11 bases map to TRBD1. CDR1 and CDR2 from the germline V gene are LNHDA and SQIVND (reference sequence). The CDR3 runs to 13 residues. V was clipped by 8 bases and J by 7 bases; unmatched bases: 4. The CDR3: CASQRDRGNTIYF. CDR3 DNA sequence: TGTGCCAGTCAACGGGACAGGGGGAACACCATATATTTT.

This clone was recorded once. The CDR3 region has the DNA TGTGCCAGCAGTGGACTAAGGACAGGGGGCGACACCGGGGAGCTGTTTTTT. It translates to CASSGLRTGGDTGELFF. The V gene is TRBV6-1, the J gene TRBJ2-2; 11 bases are a match to TRBD1. CDR3 length equals 17 residues. Germline lookup yields CDR1 MNHNS and CDR2 SASEGT. Trimming at V came to 4 bases and at J to 3 bases, leaving 7 bases not matched to a gene.

The chain recombines TRBV5-1 with TRBJ2-3; 13 bases line up with TRBD2. The CDR3 is 19 residues long. Germline V gene sequence: CDR1 SGHRS, CDR2 YFSETQ. The J segment lost 0 bases and the V segment lost 4 bases, leaving 11 bases of the junction unmatched. CDR3 sequence reads: CASSLLTTSGGLSTDTQYF. Written as DNA, the CDR3 is TGCGCCAGCAGCCTGCTGACGACTAGCGGGGGGCTGAGCACAGATACGCAGTATTTT.